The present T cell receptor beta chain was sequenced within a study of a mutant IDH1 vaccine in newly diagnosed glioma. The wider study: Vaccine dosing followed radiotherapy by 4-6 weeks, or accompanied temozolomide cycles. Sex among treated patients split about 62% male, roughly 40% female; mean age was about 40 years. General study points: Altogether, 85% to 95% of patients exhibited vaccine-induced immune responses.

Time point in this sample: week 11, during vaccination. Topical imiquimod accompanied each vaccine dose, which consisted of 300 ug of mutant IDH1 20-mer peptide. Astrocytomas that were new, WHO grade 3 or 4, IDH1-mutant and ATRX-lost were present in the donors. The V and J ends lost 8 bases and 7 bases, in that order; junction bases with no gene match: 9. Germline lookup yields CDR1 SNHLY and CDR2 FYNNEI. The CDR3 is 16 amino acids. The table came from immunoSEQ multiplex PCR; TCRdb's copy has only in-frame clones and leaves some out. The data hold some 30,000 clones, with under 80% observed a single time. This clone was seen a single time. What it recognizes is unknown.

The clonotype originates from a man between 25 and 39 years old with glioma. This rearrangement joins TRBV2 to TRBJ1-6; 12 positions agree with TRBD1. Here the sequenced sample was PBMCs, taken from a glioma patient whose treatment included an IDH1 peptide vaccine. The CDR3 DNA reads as TGTGCCAGCGGGTCCGGGACAGGGGGCTTCAATTCACCCCTCCACTTT. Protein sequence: CASGSGTGGFNSPLHF.